This passage covers 2 T cell receptor beta chains from one sample sequenced in a study of vaccination and CD4 T cells after COVID-19. The treatment here: approximately nine-day PBMC culture with coronavirus spike peptide pools or control peptides (ViraFEST assay). These receptors have no known antigen. The Oncomine TCR Beta short-read assay sequenced DNA from cultured CD4+ T cells. TCRdb processed the PCR reads anew with MiXCR; each CDR3 protein has one entry. The sample lists some 6,200 distinct CDR3 sequences; under 35% were seen once. The sequencing used CD4+ T cells from blood, cultured in vitro, collected after SARS-CoV-2 vaccination. These receptor sequences come from a human donor who had recovered from COVID-19.

This clonotype was found a few times. This chain joins TRBV28 and TRBJ2-3; the match to TRBD2 covers 7 bases. From germline, CDR1 is MDHEN and CDR2 SYDVKM. The V gene end was trimmed by 5 bases and the J gene end by 2 bases; junction bases not matched to a gene: 7. The CDR3 is 15 residues long. The CDR3 DNA is TGTGCCAGCAGTCCCTTAGGGAGGGTCACAGATACGCAGTATTTT. This codes for CASSPLGRVTDTQYF.

The chain employs TRBV19 and TRBJ2-1, with D hard to call. Germline assignment: CDR1 LNHDA and CDR2 SQIVND (reference sequence). V gave up 3 bases and J gave up 0 bases, with 9 bases separating them. The CDR3 loop spans 15 amino acids. CDR3 bases: TGTGCCAGTAGTATCTGGCGGACCTCCTACAATGAGCAGTTCTTC. Protein: CASSIWRTSYNEQFF.